These 31 T cell receptor beta chains came from one sample sequenced in a study of blood T cells in healthy people across ages. Through a sample-barcoded 5' primer and a J-beta primer mix, a second PCR was run for roughly 6 to 11 cycles. TCRdb redid the calling of the 5' RACE reads with MiXCR, one entry per CDR3 protein. The sample shows approximately 810,000 distinct CDR3 sequences, around 34% of them seen only once. The sequenced material came from blood. The receptors here all came from a man younger than 35 in good health.

This chain links TRBV5-6 with TRBJ1-1; no clear D gene. The CDR3 is 12 residues long. Germline V gene lookup returns CDR1 SGHDT and CDR2 YYEEEE. V was pared by 7 bases and J by 4 bases, with 11 bases between. CDR3 DNA: TGTGCCAGCGGACGCAGGTCCACTGAAGCTTTCTTT. Protein product: CASGRRSTEAFF.

In its sample, this clonotype was seen a few times. The J gene is TRBJ1-4, the V gene TRBV27; 8 bases fit TRBD1. CDR1 MNHEY and CDR2 SMNVEV come from the germline V gene (reference sequence). V gave up 6 bases and J gave up 1 base; unmatched junction bases: 16. The CDR3 totals 19 residues. The CDR3 sequence: CASSPLSTGGWGTNEKLFF. The CDR3, as DNA: TGTGCCAGCAGCCCTCTTTCTACAGGGGGTTGGGGAACTAATGAAAAACTGTTTTTT.

This clonotype was detected a few times. V and J are TRBV6-6 and TRBJ1-1, with TRBD1 as a possible D gene (5 bases). V was clipped by 2 bases and J by 5 bases, with 18 bases between them. Germline V gene data show CDR1 as MNHNY and CDR2 as SVGAGI (reference sequence). This CDR3 is 16 amino acids long. The CDR3 sequence is CASSYLGRWWETEAFF. In nucleotides, the CDR3 is TGTGCCAGCAGTTACCTGGGACGGTGGTGGGAAACTGAAGCTTTCTTT.

The J gene is TRBJ2-7, the V gene TRBV7-9; 7 bases match TRBD2. The CDR3 length is 15 residues. The trim removed 3 bases at V and 7 bases at J, leaving 12 bases unmatched. Germline V lookup: CDR1 SEHNR, CDR2 FQNEAQ (reference sequence). CDR3 residues: CASSLGRGFYNEQYF. The CDR3 region has the DNA TGTGCCAGCAGCTTGGGGAGGGGCTTCTACAATGAGCAGTACTTC.

The chain combines TRBV29-1 with TRBJ2-2; TRBD1 aligns across 7 bases. V shed 8 bases and J 3 bases; nucleotides not matched to a gene: 6. This CDR3 spans 13 amino acids. CDR1 and CDR2 from the germline V gene are SQVTM and ANQGSEA. CDR3 sequence: CSPKQGYTGELFF. As DNA, the CDR3 is TGCAGCCCGAAACAGGGGTACACCGGGGAGCTGTTTTTT.

This chain connects TRBV5-5 to TRBJ1-1; 8 bases map to TRBD1. V shed 3 bases, J shed 8 bases, and the junction held 12 bases outside the gene matches. CDR1 SGHKS and CDR2 YYEKEE come from the germline V gene (reference sequence). The CDR3 contains 15 residues. The CDR3 region has the DNA TGTGCCAGCAGCTCGTACTCCGGGACAGGTCGCGAAGCTTTCTTT. This sequence encodes CASSSYSGTGREAFF.

This clonotype appeared many times. The CDR3 sequence is CASSPTRDRTHNEQFF. The CDR3 DNA sequence: TGTGCCAGCTCGCCCACCCGGGACAGGACACACAATGAGCAGTTCTTC. This chain connects TRBV18 to TRBJ2-1; 8 nucleotides agree with TRBD1. Germline-derived CDR1 and CDR2 are KGHSH and LQKENI. Trimming took 6 bases from V and 5 from J; bases not matched to a gene: 12. CDR3 size: 16 residues.

The chain is built from TRBV7-2 and TRBJ2-1; no firm D call. Trimming removed 1 base from V and 7 bases from J, with 11 bases in between. This CDR3 region has 14 residues. CDR1 and CDR2 from the germline V gene are SGHTA and FQGNSA. The CDR3 here is CASSLVPVTNEQFF. The CDR3 DNA reads TGTGCCAGCAGCTTAGTCCCAGTAACAAATGAGCAGTTCTTC.

The chain employs TRBV18 and TRBJ2-7; tentatively, D is TRBD2 (5 bases). The germline CDR1 and CDR2 sequences are KGHSH and LQKENI. Trimming took 0 bases from V and 4 from J, leaving 13 bases between them. The CDR3 sequence is 15 residues long. CDR3 sequence: CASSPPDRRDYEQYF. CDR3 nucleotides: TGTGCCAGCTCACCACCGGACCGTCGGGATTACGAGCAGTACTTC.

V gene TRBV14 combines with J gene TRBJ1-1, with TRBD1 matching 7 bases. CDR1 SGHDN and CDR2 FVKESK come from the germline V gene. The length of the CDR3 is 13 residues. J gave up 7 bases and V 4 bases, and 6 bases lay outside the gene matches. DNA for the CDR3: TGTGCCAGCAGCCTTAGCCGGGACAGTGAAGCTTTCTTT. The encoded protein is CASSLSRDSEAFF.

J is TRBJ2-1 and V is TRBV6-6; D gene ambiguous. Germline values: CDR1 MNHNY, CDR2 SVGAGI (reference sequence). The CDR3 extends over 15 amino acids. Trimming removed 6 bases at V and 3 bases at J, with 15 bases between. The CDR3: CASSPTRQNYNEQFF. As DNA, the CDR3 is TGTGCCAGCAGCCCCACGAGGCAAAACTACAATGAGCAGTTCTTC.

A word on this clonotype: This sequence may be a read error, since a much larger clone differs from it by one base. The V and J genes are TRBV12-3 or TRBV12-4 and TRBJ2-1, with D maybe TRBD2 (5 bases). This CDR3 comprises 12 residues. CDR3 residues: CVSRFSGNEQFF. DNA for the CDR3: TGTGTCAGCAGATTCTCGGGGAACGAGCAGTTCTTC.

The chain uses TRBV7-2 and TRBJ2-3; D could derive from TRBD1 or TRBD2 (5 bases each). This CDR3 region has 15 residues. Trimming removed 7 bases at V and 0 bases at J, with 14 bases between. CDR1 SGHTA and CDR2 FQGNSA come from the germline V gene. The CDR3 coding sequence is TGTGCCAGCACTCCCCTCGGGGCTAGCACAGATACGCAGTATTTT. Translated: CASTPLGASTDTQYF.

The chain combines TRBV4-2 with TRBJ2-7; a possible D gene is TRBD1 (7 bases). This CDR3 is 17 amino acids long. Trimming took 1 base from V and 7 from J, leaving 23 bases between them. Germline CDR1 is LGHNA and CDR2 is YNFKEQ. The CDR3 loop reads CASSQGGGTVYPFEQYF. CDR3 in DNA: TGTGCCAGCAGCCAAGGTGGGGGGACAGTATATCCTTTTGAGCAGTACTTC.

In this sample, this clonotype turned up a few times. The rearrangement links TRBV21-1 to TRBJ2-5; the table gives TRBD1 as D, unverified against the DNA. TRBV21-1 is a pseudogene segment. The CDR3 has 16 residues. The CDR3 spells CASRLRQEWEQETQYF. CDR3 in DNA: TGTGCCAGCAGGCTTAGACAGGAATGGGAGCAAGAGACCCAGTACTTC.

The chain joins TRBV20-1 to TRBJ1-2; TRBD1 matches at 7 bases. Germline CDR1 DFQATT, CDR2 SNEGSKA (reference sequence). CDR3 length: 14 residues. The trim removed 0 bases at V and 3 bases at J, leaving 4 bases unmatched. Here the CDR3 DNA reads TGCAGTGCTAGAGAGAGGGGGCTAGACTATGGCTACACCTTC. It yields the protein CSARERGLDYGYTF.

The rearrangement uses TRBV29-1 and TRBJ1-2; D call uncertain. This CDR3 is built from 13 residues. Germline CDR1 reads SQVTM; CDR2 reads ANQGSEA. Trimming shortened V by 7 bases and J by 2 bases, and 14 bases separated the two germline ends. This CDR3 is CSAGSGTNYGYTF. As DNA, the CDR3 is TGCAGCGCGGGATCGGGTACCAACTATGGCTACACCTTC.

The chain uses TRBV14 and TRBJ2-4, with a possible D match to TRBD1 (6 bases). Germline CDR1 reads SGHDN; CDR2 reads FVKESK. This CDR3 is built from 14 residues. The V end lost 1 base, the J end lost 15 bases, and 19 bases lay between the germline ends. CDR3 coding DNA: TGTGCCAGCAGCCAAGGAATCGGACAGAGCCTTAGGTACTTC. Amino acids: CASSQGIGQSLRYF.

This clonotype was recorded a few times. The chain recombines TRBV6-6 with TRBJ2-1, with 7 bases identical to TRBD1. J lost 5 bases, V lost 6 bases, and 10 bases had no gene match. The CDR3 is made up of 15 amino acids. Germline lookup yields CDR1 MNHNY and CDR2 SVGAGI (reference sequence). CDR3 in DNA: TGTGCCAGCAGGGCCACAGGGGAGTTCCACAATGAGCAGTTCTTC. This sequence encodes CASRATGEFHNEQFF.

In this sample, this clonotype turned up many times. The J gene is TRBJ2-1, the V gene TRBV20-1, with D unresolved. Trimming shortened V by 0 bases and J by 7 bases, and 13 bases separated the two germline ends. The CDR3 sequence is 14 residues long. Germline values: CDR1 DFQATT, CDR2 SNEGSKA (reference sequence). The CDR3 sequence is CSARDRMRPNEQFF. In DNA, the CDR3 is TGCAGTGCTAGAGATCGGATGAGGCCGAATGAGCAGTTCTTC.

The rearrangement joins TRBV7-8 to TRBJ1-5; perhaps TRBD1 as D (5 bases). This CDR3 contains 15 residues. Trimming took 3 bases from V and 0 from J, leaving 9 bases between them. Per the germline V gene, CDR1 is SGHVS and CDR2 is FQNEAQ. CDR3 sequence reads: CASSLTAYSNQPQHF. The DNA for the CDR3 is TGTGCCAGCAGCTTGACAGCGTATAGCAATCAGCCCCAGCATTTT.

In its sample, this clonotype was seen many times. The chain couples TRBV10-3 to TRBJ2-1, with D possibly being TRBD1 or TRBD2 (5 bases each). Between the trimmed V and J ends, which lost 6 bases and 3 bases, there was a span of 6 bases. Per germline, CDR1 ENHRY and CDR2 SYGVKD. The CDR3 extends over 12 amino acids. CDR3: CAIRGDYNEQFF. The CDR3 bases are TGTGCCATCAGGGGGGACTACAATGAGCAGTTCTTC.

This clonotype was counted a few times. V usage is TRBV7-2 and J usage is TRBJ1-2; D ambiguous. Trimming removed 5 bases at V and 8 bases at J, with 27 bases between. The CDR3 has 17 residues. Germline loops: CDR1 SGHTA, CDR2 FQGNSA. In DNA, the CDR3 is TGTGCCAGCAGCCCACGTGAGTCGGCTGAGCCCTTTGAGGGCTACACCTTC. Translation: CASSPRESAEPFEGYTF.

This chain joins TRBV7-9 and TRBJ2-3; D may be TRBD2 (7 bases). The germline gives CDR1 SEHNR, CDR2 FQNEAQ (reference sequence). There are 15 residues in the CDR3. Deletions cut 8 bases from V and 0 bases from J, with 15 bases between. The CDR3 DNA is TGTGCCAGCTTCCAGGCGGGGGCGAGCACAGATACGCAGTATTTT. Protein: CASFQAGASTDTQYF. The full variable domain, in which reference TRBV7-9 and TRBJ2-3 provide the parts outside the CDR3, is DTGVSQNPRHKITKRGQNVTFRCDPISEHNRLYWYRQTLGQGPEFLTYFQNEAQLEKSRLLSDRFSAERPKGSFSTLEIQRTEQGDSAMYLCASFQAGASTDTQYFGPGTRLTVL.

J is TRBJ2-3 and V is TRBV7-2; TRBD2 matches at 8 bases. The CDR3 has 15 amino acids. The germline V gene encodes CDR1 SGHTA and CDR2 FQGNSA. V gave up 3 bases and J gave up 5 bases; unmatched junction bases: 7. The CDR3 bases are TGTACCAGCAGCTTTCTGGCGGGGGGTGTAGATACGCAGTATTTT. This codes for CTSSFLAGGVDTQYF.

This sequence joins TRBV29-1 and TRBJ1-1; 9 bases agree with TRBD1. This CDR3 is 13 amino acids long. V was pared by 6 bases and J by 3 bases, with 5 bases of the junction left unmatched. CDR1 SQVTM and CDR2 ANQGSEA come from the germline V gene. CDR3 protein: CSVRTGEDTEAFF. The CDR3 nucleotides read TGCAGCGTACGGACAGGGGAGGACACTGAAGCTTTCTTT.

The chain joins TRBV6-2 or TRBV6-3 to TRBJ1-1, with 7 bases identical to TRBD1. With V trimmed by 2 bases and J by 1 base, 19 bases remained unmatched. The CDR3 contains 20 residues. Germline V gene sequence: CDR1 MNHEY, CDR2 SVGEGT. The CDR3 DNA is TGTGCCAGCAGTTACAGTTCAGGGGGGACGGGACAGTTCCCGAACACTGAAGCTTTCTTT. It translates to CASSYSSGGTGQFPNTEAFF.

The chain employs TRBV4-1 and TRBJ2-4, with TRBD2 as a possible D gene (7 bases). With 4 bases removed from V and 13 bases from J, the gap between germline ends came to 38 bases. The CDR3 is made up of 20 amino acids. CDR1 is MGHRA, CDR2 YSYEKL, per germline. The chain's CDR3 is CASSPRGAPQSTSSYNEQYF. CDR3 in DNA: TGCGCCAGCAGCCCCCGGGGGGCCCCGCAATCTACGAGCTCCTACAATGAGCAGTACTTC.

This clonotype showed up just a few times. This chain connects TRBV12-3 or TRBV12-4 to TRBJ1-1; D is perhaps TRBD1 (5 bases). This CDR3 comprises 14 residues. The V end lost 0 bases, the J end lost 11 bases, and 16 bases lay between the germline ends. The CDR3 region has the DNA TGTGCCAGCAGTTTAGCAGGATCGCTCGGGGGGGCTTTCTTT. Its translation is CASSLAGSLGGAFF.

Details on this clonotype: The junction departs from the called germline gene at one end, perhaps through a read error. This chain connects TRBV5-1 to TRBJ2-5, with D unclear. CDR3 length: 13 residues. CDR1 and CDR2 (germline): SGHRS, YFSETQ. Here the CDR3 DNA reads TGCGCCAGCAGCTTGGCTCAGCAAGAGACCCGGTACTTC. Translation gives CASSLAQQETRYF.

The chain carries TRBV12-3 or TRBV12-4 and TRBJ2-5; 9 nucleotides align to TRBD1. The length of the CDR3 is 15 residues. The V segment lost 5 bases and the J segment 7 bases; nucleotides outside the gene matches: 11. CDR3 sequence: CASSTHPTGGWTQYF. CDR3 DNA sequence: TGTGCCAGCAGTACGCATCCGACAGGGGGGTGGACCCAGTACTTC.